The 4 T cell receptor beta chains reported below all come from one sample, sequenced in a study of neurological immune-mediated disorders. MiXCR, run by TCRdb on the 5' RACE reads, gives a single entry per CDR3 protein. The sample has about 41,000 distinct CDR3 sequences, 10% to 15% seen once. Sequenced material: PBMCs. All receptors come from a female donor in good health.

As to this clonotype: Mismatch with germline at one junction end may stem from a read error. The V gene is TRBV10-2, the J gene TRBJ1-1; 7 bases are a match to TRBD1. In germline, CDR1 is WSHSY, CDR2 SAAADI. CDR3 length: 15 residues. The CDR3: CASSALATGRTEAFF. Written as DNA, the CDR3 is TGTGCCAGCAGTGCCCTCGCGACAGGGCGCACTGAAGCTTTCTTT.

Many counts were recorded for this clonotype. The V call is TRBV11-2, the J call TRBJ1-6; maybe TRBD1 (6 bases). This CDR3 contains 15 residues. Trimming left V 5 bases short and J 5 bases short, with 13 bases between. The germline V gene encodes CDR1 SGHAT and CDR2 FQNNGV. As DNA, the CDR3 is TGTGCCAGCAGCCTGGGGGCAGGCCATAATTCACCCCTCCACTTT. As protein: CASSLGAGHNSPLHF. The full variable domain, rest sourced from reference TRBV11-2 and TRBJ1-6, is EAGVAQSPRYKIIEKRQSVAFWCNPISGHATLYWYQQILGQGPKLLIQFQNNGVVDDSQLPKDRFSAERLKGVDSTLKIQPAKLEDSAVYLCASSLGAGHNSPLHFGNGTRLTVT.

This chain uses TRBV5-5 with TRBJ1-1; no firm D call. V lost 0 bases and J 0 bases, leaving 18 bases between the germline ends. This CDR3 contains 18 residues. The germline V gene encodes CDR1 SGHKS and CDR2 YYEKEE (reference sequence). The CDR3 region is CASSLVSFPGNLNTEAFF. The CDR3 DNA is TGTGCCAGCAGCTTGGTTTCATTCCCGGGTAACTTGAACACTGAAGCTTTCTTT.

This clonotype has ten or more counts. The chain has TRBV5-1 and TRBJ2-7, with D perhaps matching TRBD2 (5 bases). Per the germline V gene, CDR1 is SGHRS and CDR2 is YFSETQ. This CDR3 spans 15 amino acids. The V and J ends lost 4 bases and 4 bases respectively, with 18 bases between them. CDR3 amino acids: CASSPGGGISYEQYF. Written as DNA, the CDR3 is TGCGCCAGCAGCCCAGGAGGAGGAATTTCGTACGAGCAGTACTTC.